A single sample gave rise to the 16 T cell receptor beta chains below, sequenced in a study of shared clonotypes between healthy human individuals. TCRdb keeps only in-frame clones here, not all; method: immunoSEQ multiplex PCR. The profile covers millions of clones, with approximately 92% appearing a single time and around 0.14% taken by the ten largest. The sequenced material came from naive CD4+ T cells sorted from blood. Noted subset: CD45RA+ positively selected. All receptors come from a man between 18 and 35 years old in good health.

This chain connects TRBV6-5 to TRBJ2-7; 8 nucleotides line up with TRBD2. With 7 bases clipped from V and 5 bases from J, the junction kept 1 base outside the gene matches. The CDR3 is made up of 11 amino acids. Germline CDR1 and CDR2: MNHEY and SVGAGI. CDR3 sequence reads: CASISGNEQYF. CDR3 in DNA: TGTGCCAGCATTAGCGGGAACGAGCAGTACTTC.

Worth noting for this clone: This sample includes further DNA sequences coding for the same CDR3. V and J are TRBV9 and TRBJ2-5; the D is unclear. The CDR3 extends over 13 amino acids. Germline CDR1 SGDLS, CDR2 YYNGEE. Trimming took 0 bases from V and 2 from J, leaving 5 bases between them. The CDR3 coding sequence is TGTGCCAGCAGCGTAGCCGGGCAAGAGACCCAGTACTTC. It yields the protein CASSVAGQETQYF.

CDR3: CASSLILGGGASNQPQHF. The CDR3 region has the DNA TGTGCCAGCAGTTTAATCCTCGGTGGAGGGGCAAGCAATCAGCCCCAGCATTTT. This rearrangement joins TRBV28 to TRBJ1-5; tentative D call: TRBD1 (5 bases). The germline V gene encodes CDR1 MDHEN and CDR2 SYDVKM. The CDR3 extends over 18 amino acids. Trimming stripped 2 bases from V and 1 base from J, with 18 bases between.

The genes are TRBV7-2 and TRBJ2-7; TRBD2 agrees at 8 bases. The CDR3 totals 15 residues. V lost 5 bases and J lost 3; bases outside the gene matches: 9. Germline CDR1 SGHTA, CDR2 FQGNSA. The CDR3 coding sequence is TGTGCCAGCAGCACCCGAGCGGGAGTCGTCTACGAGCAGTACTTC. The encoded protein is CASSTRAGVVYEQYF.

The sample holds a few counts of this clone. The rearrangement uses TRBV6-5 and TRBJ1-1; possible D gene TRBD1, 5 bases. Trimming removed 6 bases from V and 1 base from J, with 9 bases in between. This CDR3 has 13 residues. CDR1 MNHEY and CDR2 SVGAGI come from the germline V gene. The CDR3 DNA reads TGTGCCAGCAGACCTACAGGGAACACTGAAGCTTTCTTT. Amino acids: CASRPTGNTEAFF.

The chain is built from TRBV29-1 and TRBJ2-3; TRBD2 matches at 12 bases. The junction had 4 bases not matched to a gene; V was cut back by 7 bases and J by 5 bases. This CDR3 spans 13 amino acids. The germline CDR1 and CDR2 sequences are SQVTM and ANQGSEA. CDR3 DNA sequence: TGCAGCGCTACGGGACTAGCGGGAGATACGCAGTATTTT. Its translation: CSATGLAGDTQYF.

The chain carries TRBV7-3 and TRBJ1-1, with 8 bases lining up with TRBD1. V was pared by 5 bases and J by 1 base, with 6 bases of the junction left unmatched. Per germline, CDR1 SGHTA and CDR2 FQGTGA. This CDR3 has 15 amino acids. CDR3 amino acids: CASSIQGAANTEAFF. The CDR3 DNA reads TGTGCCAGCAGCATCCAGGGGGCCGCGAACACTGAAGCTTTCTTT.

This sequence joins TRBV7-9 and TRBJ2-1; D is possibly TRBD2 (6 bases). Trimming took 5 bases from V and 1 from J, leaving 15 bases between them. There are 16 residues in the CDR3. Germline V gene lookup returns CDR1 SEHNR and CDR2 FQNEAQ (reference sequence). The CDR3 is CASSTRELISYNEQFF. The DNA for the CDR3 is TGTGCCAGCAGCACCCGGGAGTTAATATCCTACAATGAGCAGTTCTTC.

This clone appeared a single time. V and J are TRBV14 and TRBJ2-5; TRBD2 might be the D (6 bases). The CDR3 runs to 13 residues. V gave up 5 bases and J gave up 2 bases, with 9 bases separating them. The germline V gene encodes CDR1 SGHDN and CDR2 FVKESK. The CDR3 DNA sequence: TGTGCCAGCAGCAGGGACTTACAAGAGACCCAGTACTTC. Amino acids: CASSRDLQETQYF.

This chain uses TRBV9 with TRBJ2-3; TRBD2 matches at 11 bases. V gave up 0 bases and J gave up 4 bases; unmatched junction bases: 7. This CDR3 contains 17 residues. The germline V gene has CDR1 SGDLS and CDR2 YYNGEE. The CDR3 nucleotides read TGTGCCAGCAGCGTAGACCCACTAGCGGGAGCGGCAGATACGCAGTATTTT. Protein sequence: CASSVDPLAGAADTQYF.

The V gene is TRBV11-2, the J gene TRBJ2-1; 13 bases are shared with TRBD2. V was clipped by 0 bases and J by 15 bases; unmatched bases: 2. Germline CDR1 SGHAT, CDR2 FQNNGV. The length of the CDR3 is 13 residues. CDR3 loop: CASSLEGLAGWFF. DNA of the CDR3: TGTGCCAGCAGCTTAGAGGGACTAGCGGGGTGGTTCTTC.

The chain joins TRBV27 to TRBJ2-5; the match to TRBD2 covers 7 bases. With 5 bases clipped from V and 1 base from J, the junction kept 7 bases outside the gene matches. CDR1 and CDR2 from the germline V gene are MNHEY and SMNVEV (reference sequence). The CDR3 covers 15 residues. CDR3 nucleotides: TGTGCCAGCAGTACTAGCGAAAGGTTCCAAGAGACCCAGTACTTC. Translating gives CASSTSERFQETQYF.

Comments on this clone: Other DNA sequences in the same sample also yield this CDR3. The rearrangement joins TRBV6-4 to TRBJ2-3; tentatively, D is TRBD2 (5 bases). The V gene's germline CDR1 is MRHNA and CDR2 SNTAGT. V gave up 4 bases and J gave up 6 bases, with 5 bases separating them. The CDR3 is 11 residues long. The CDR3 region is CASSGGDTQYF. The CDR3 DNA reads TGTGCCAGCAGTGGAGGGGATACGCAGTATTTT.

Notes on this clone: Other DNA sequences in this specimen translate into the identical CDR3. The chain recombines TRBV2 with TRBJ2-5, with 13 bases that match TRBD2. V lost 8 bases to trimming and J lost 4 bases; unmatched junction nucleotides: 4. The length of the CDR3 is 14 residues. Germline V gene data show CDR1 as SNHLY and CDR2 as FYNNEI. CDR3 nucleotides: TGTGCCAGCGGCACTAGCGGGAGGGGAGAGACCCAGTACTTC. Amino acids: CASGTSGRGETQYF.

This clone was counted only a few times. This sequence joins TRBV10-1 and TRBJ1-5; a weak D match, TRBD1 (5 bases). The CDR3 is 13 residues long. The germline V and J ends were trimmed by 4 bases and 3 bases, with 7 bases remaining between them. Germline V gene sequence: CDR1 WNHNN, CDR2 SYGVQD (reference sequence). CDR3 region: CASSGQINQPQHF. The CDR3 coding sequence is TGCGCCAGCAGTGGACAGATCAATCAGCCCCAGCATTTT.

DNA of the CDR3: TGTGCCAGCAGCGTAGGAGAGGGGGCAGGGAGGTATGAGCAGTTCTTC. Its translation: CASSVGEGAGRYEQFF. This chain uses TRBV9 with TRBJ2-1; tentative D call: TRBD1 (7 bases). There are 16 residues in the CDR3. With 0 bases removed from V and 8 bases from J, the gap between germline ends came to 18 bases. Germline values: CDR1 SGDLS, CDR2 YYNGEE.